This T cell receptor (beta chain) was identified during a study of T cells in Graves' hyperthyroidism and ophthalmopathy. This clonotype was observed many times. As yet, its antigen is unknown. Amplification targeted TCR beta CDR3 regions from RNA transcripts. HTBI primers drove first-round RT-PCR of the TCR CDR3. Via MiXCR, TCRdb re-called the multiplex PCR reads, giving one row per CDR3 protein. The table shows fewer than 250,000 distinct CDR3 sequences, with around 24% occurring only once. General study results and limits: Blood also held most thyroid clonotypes expanded beyond 0.001. Prediction of ophthalmopathy progression came a median approximately 7 months pre-onset.

This CDR3 region has 15 residues. V trimming: 4 bases; J trimming: 7 bases; junction bases outside the gene matches: 8. Investigators excluded patients with uncontrolled infection, other autoimmune disease, pregnancy or lactation. Out of 10 ml of fresh peripheral blood came the PBMCs. The receptor's source is a woman in her thirties or forties with Graves' ophthalmopathy. Sample: blood. The chain is built from TRBV12-3 or TRBV12-4 and TRBJ2-7, with 12 bases identical to TRBD1. Here the CDR3 DNA reads TGTGCCAGCAGTTCCGGGACAGGGGGCGCGGGAGAGCAGTACTTC. Translated: CASSSGTGGAGEQYF.